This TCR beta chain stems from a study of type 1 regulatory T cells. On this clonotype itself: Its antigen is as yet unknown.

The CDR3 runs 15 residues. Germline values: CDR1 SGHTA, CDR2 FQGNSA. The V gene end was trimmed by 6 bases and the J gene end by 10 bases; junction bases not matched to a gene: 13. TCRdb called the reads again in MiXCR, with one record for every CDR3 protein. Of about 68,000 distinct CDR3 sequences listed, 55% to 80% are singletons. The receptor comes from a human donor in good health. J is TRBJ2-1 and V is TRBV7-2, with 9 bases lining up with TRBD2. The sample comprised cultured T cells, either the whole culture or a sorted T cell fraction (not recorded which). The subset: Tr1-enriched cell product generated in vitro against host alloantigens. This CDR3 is CASRSGTSPDGEQFF. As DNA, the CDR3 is TGTGCCAGCAGAAGCGGGACTAGCCCGGACGGAGAGCAGTTCTTC.